Reported below is one T cell receptor (beta chain). Its antigen is not identified. A read error may be the cause here, since a much bigger clone is one base away. The sample is drawn from a study of metastatic and nonmetastatic thyroid tumors. Overall study context: Repertoires were compared across blood and tumor or nodule tissue from malignant and benign thyroid patients. Points from the study as a whole: In both blood and tumor samples, TCR beta diversity was reported significantly higher for malignant than benign nodules.

MiXCR was used by TCRdb to re-call the PCR reads. The table has roughly 58,000 clones, more than 3.5% seen once. There are 17 residues in the CDR3. Between the trimmed V and J ends, which lost 4 bases and 4 bases, there was a span of 23 bases. Germline V gives CDR1 SQVTM, CDR2 ANQGSEA. Every patient underwent thyroid surgery untreated. The genes are TRBV29-1 and TRBJ2-1; tentative D call: TRBD1 (6 bases). The TCR sequence derives from a female donor with papillary thyroid cancer or a benign thyroid nodule (not recorded which). Some clones in this sample may be carry-over from other donors' samples. Sequencing used blood. The CDR3 sequence: CSVVWATGMDLYNEQFF. The CDR3 DNA is TGCAGCGTTGTTTGGGCAACAGGGATGGACTTGTACAATGAGCAGTTCTTC.